The T cell receptor (beta chain) under discussion was sequenced for a study of blood T cell repertoires in COVID-19. Study information: Sources were T cells, B-cell-depleted T cells, or PBMCs; the material itself was cDNA or gDNA.

This table comes from immunoSEQ multiplex PCR, and its TCRdb copy is limited to in-frame clones, with some not included. The sample shows about 190,000 clones, about nine tenths of them seen only once. Germline CDR1 is MDHEN and CDR2 is SYDVKM. Trimming shortened V by 11 bases and J by 8 bases, and 19 bases separated the two germline ends. CDR3 length: 14 amino acids. The TCR sequence derives from a woman under 40 with acute or convalescent COVID-19. This chain links TRBV28 with TRBJ1-6; the D is unclear. Sequenced input: peripheral blood. DNA for the CDR3: TGTGCCTTAAGCCCCCGCGAGGGTTATTCACCCCTCCACTTT. Protein product: CALSPREGYSPLHF.